These T cell receptor beta chains were read from a single sample in a study of patients and donors after allogeneic stem cell transplantation. TCRdb reanalysed the RT-PCR reads using MiXCR and keeps one entry per CDR3 protein. The sample lists 70,000 or so distinct CDR3 sequences, around 27% occurring once. The sequenced sample consisted of blood, either unsorted or a sorted T cell fraction (not recorded which). These receptor sequences come from a human donor who was either an allogeneic HSCT recipient or a stem cell or donor lymphocyte infusion donor (not recorded which). It is not recorded whose cells these are; they may come from a transplant donor. CDR3s include the opening cysteine and the closing phenylalanine or tryptophan. D genes are given only for firm matches. Clone size is not always given. Where it is, it says once, few, many or a class for expanded clones.

V	D	J	size	CDR3	DNA
TRBV7-7	TRBD2	TRBJ2-3	few	CASTVAPSGLAGTLPTDTQYF	TGTGCTAGCACCGTAGCTCCATCAGGACTAGCGGGAACTCTGCCCACAGATACGCAGTATTTT
TRBV12-3/TRBV12-4	-	TRBJ2-7	-	CASSLQYYEQYF	TGTGCCAGCAGTTTACAGTACTACGAGCAGTACTTC
TRBV7-9	-	TRBJ1-1	few	CASSPTQGWAFF	TGTGCCAGCAGCCCAACGCAGGGATGGGCTTTCTTT
TRBV6-6	-	TRBJ1-2	-	CASSLSVSRLYGYTF	TGTGCCAGCAGTTTATCCGTTTCACGACTGTATGGCTACACCTTC
TRBV20-1	-	TRBJ2-7	-	CSARGNSYEQYF	TGCAGTGCTAGAGGGAACTCCTACGAGCAGTACTTC
TRBV20-1	TRBD2	TRBJ2-3	few	CSVPIAGFTQYF	TGCAGTGTACCGATAGCGGGATTCACGCAGTATTTT
TRBV12-3/TRBV12-4	TRBD1	TRBJ1-1	few	CASSDRVITEAFF	TGTGCCAGCAGTGACAGGGTAATCACTGAAGCTTTCTTT
TRBV12-3/TRBV12-4	-	TRBJ1-3	few	CATLRANTIYF	TGTGCCACCTTAAGGGCAAACACCATATATTTT
TRBV9	-	TRBJ2-7	few	CASSVGLGYEQYF	TGTGCCAGCAGCGTAGGATTGGGGTACGAGCAGTACTTC
TRBV7-2	-	TRBJ1-3	-	CASSLSRFSGNTIYF	TGTGCCAGCAGCTTATCCAGATTCTCTGGAAACACCATATATTTT
TRBV6-6	-	TRBJ1-2	few	CASSYGGAYGYTF	TGTGCCAGCAGTTATGGAGGTGCCTATGGCTACACCTTC
TRBV6-6	-	TRBJ2-7	-	CASRSGTGYEQYF	TGTGCCAGCAGAAGCGGGACAGGCTACGAGCAGTACTTC
TRBV6-6	TRBD1	TRBJ2-3	-	CASSSPGQDTDTQYF	TGTGCCAGCAGCTCCCCGGGACAGGACACAGATACGCAGTATTTT
TRBV21-1	-	TRBJ1-5	many	CASSKALWGRYRQPQHF	TGTGCCAGCAGCAAAGCGCTTTGGGGCAGGTATCGACAGCCCCAGCATTTT
TRBV5-5	-	TRBJ2-2	-	CASSLRTMAGELFF	TGTGCCAGCAGCCTACGAACCATGGCCGGGGAGCTGTTTTTT
TRBV18	-	TRBJ1-1	-	CASSPISDGLNTEAFF	TGTGCCAGCTCACCAATTTCCGACGGATTGAACACTGAAGCTTTCTTT
TRBV7-9	-	TRBJ1-1	many	CASRLEFTEAFF	TGTGCCAGCAGACTCGAATTCACTGAAGCTTTCTTT
TRBV6-1	TRBD1	TRBJ1-4	-	CASSADRAWEKLFF	TGTGCCAGCAGTGCAGACAGGGCCTGGGAAAAACTGTTTTTT
TRBV14	-	TRBJ1-2	-	CASSQTGLRNYGCTF	TGTGCCAGCAGCCAAACGGGACTGAGAAACTATGGCTGCACCTTC
TRBV19	-	TRBJ2-1	-	CASSIKRFGEYNEQFF	TGTGCCAGTAGTATCAAGCGGTTTGGGGAGTACAATGAGCAGTTCTTC
TRBV10-3	-	TRBJ1-2	few	CAISERANYGYTF	TGTGCCATCAGTGAGAGGGCTAACTATGGCTACACCTTC
TRBV5-1	-	TRBJ1-1	few	CASSLGRDYTEAFF	TGCGCCAGCAGCTTAGGTCGGGACTACACTGAAGCTTTCTTT
TRBV5-6	-	TRBJ2-2	few	CASSSFGPNTGELFF	TGTGCCAGCAGCTCGTTCGGACCGAACACCGGGGAGCTGTTTTTT
TRBV12-3/TRBV12-4	-	TRBJ2-1	-	CASSERLHIMGEQFF	TGTGCCAGCAGCGAACGGCTACACATTATGGGTGAGCAGTTCTTC
TRBV21-1	-	TRBJ2-5	-	CASSNQEGETQYF	TGTGCCAGCAGCAACCAGGAGGGAGAGACCCAGTACTTC
TRBV9	TRBD1	TRBJ2-1	large	CASSVRDSSYNEQFF	TGTGCCAGCAGCGTCCGGGACAGCTCCTACAATGAGCAGTTCTTC
TRBV10-3	-	TRBJ1-5	-	CAIRPARNQPQHF	TGTGCCATCAGGCCAGCCCGCAATCAGCCCCAGCATTTT
TRBV5-1	TRBD1	TRBJ2-1	-	CASTRTGLNEQFF	TGCGCCAGCACTAGGACAGGTCTCAATGAGCAGTTCTTC
TRBV4-3	-	TRBJ1-1	few	CASSQHKNTEAFF	TGCGCCAGCAGCCAACATAAGAACACTGAAGCTTTCTTT
TRBV21-1	-	TRBJ2-6	few	CASSTLRPASGANVLTF	TGTGCCAGCAGCACGTTAAGACCGGCCTCTGGGGCCAACGTCCTGACTTTC
TRBV29-1	TRBD1	TRBJ2-3	-	CSVDSRDRVDTQYF	TGCAGCGTCGACTCCCGGGACAGGGTTGATACGCAGTATTTT
TRBV12-5	-	TRBJ2-3	-	CASETGVGTDTQYF	TGTGCTAGTGAGACGGGGGTCGGCACAGATACGCAGTATTTT
TRBV4-1	-	TRBJ1-1	-	CASSQDPTGNTEAFF	TGCGCCAGCAGCCAGGACCCGACAGGGAACACTGAAGCTTTCTTT
TRBV2	TRBD2	TRBJ2-4	-	CASGPQESGRDIQYF	TGTGCCAGCGGACCTCAGGAAAGCGGGAGAGACATTCAGTACTTC
TRBV6-5	-	TRBJ1-1	-	CASAATGTEAFF	TGTGCCAGCGCAGCCACAGGGACTGAAGCTTTCTTT
TRBV6-2/TRBV6-3	-	TRBJ2-7	-	CASSYRPTYEQYF	TGTGCCAGCAGTTACCGCCCGACCTACGAGCAGTACTTC
TRBV4-3	-	TRBJ2-1	-	CASSQGSISGPYNEQFF	TGCGCCAGCAGCCAAGGATCCATTAGCGGTCCCTACAATGAGCAGTTCTTC
TRBV7-9	-	TRBJ2-1	-	CASSLGLLINEQFF	TGTGCCAGCAGCTTAGGGCTACTAATCAATGAGCAGTTCTTC
TRBV12-3/TRBV12-4	-	TRBJ1-2	many	CASSLNIGWGYTF	TGTGCCAGCAGTTTAAACATCGGATGGGGCTACACCTTC
TRBV5-1	TRBD1	TRBJ1-2	-	CASRTPGQGKDGYTF	TGCGCCAGCAGGACCCCGGGACAGGGGAAGGATGGCTACACCTTC
TRBV6-6	-	TRBJ2-7	-	CASSYDYEQYF	TGTGCCAGCAGTTATGACTACGAGCAGTACTTC